These T cell receptor beta chains were read from a single sample in a study of PD-L1 blockade in urothelial cancer. Sequenced by immunoSEQ multiplex PCR; TCRdb stores in-frame clones only, minus some. Here the sample spans about 52,000 clones, approximately 87% being singletons. Sequenced material: PBMCs, taken around atezolizumab (anti-PD-L1) treatment. The receptors shown here come from a middle-aged man with urothelial cancer. Each CDR3 is given with its conserved first and last residue. A D gene is named only where the DNA matches it firmly. The listing skips clone size in some rows; elsewhere it reads once, few, many or a size class.

d_call,j_call,clone_size,v_call,cdr3_aa,cdr3_nt
TRBD1,TRBJ2-3,NA,TRBV7-9,CASSFGQGGTDTQYF,TGTGCCAGCAGCTTCGGACAGGGCGGCACAGATACGCAGTATTTT
NA,TRBJ2-1,NA,TRBV7-9,CASSLPASGPSSYNEQFF,TGTGCCAGCAGCTTACCTGCGAGCGGCCCCAGCTCCTACAATGAGCAGTTCTTC
NA,TRBJ2-2,NA,TRBV15,CATSTEANTGELFF,TGTGCCACCAGCACAGAAGCCAACACCGGGGAGCTGTTTTTT
TRBD1,TRBJ2-7,NA,TRBV29-1,CSVRQGASEQYF,TGCAGCGTTAGGCAGGGGGCATCCGAGCAGTACTTC
NA,TRBJ2-1,once,TRBV7-2,CASSFQGNEQFF,TGTGCCAGCAGCTTTCAGGGGAATGAGCAGTTCTTC
NA,TRBJ2-5,once,TRBV5-6,CASSLNRKRWETQYF,TGTGCCAGCAGCCTAAACAGGAAGAGGTGGGAGACCCAGTACTTC
NA,TRBJ2-3,NA,TRBV19,CASSIASSTDTQYF,TGTGCCAGTAGTATCGCCAGTAGCACAGATACGCAGTATTTT
TRBD1,TRBJ1-2,NA,TRBV28,CASRQGGGYTF,TGTGCCAGTCGACAGGGGGGAGGCTACACCTTC
NA,TRBJ2-2,NA,TRBV13,CASSPQQGRSTGELFF,TGTGCCAGCAGTCCCCAACAGGGAAGGAGCACCGGGGAGCTGTTTTTT
NA,TRBJ1-1,NA,TRBV28,CASSLPSRMEAFF,TGTGCCAGCAGTTTACCCTCCAGAATGGAGGCTTTCTTT
TRBD1,TRBJ1-2,NA,TRBV5-8,CAGDRSNYGYTF,TGTGCCGGGGACAGGTCTAACTATGGCTACACCTTC
NA,TRBJ1-1,NA,TRBV5-4,CASSPTGDTEAFF,TGTGCCAGCAGCCCCACCGGGGACACTGAAGCTTTCTTT
NA,TRBJ1-2,NA,TRBV10-3,CAISAEERGNTF,TGTGCCATCAGTGCTGAGGAGAGAGGTAACACCTTC
NA,TRBJ2-3,NA,TRBV18,CASSRRTGKTSTDTQYF,TGTGCCAGCTCGCGACGAACAGGGAAGACAAGCACAGATACGCAGTATTTT
TRBD1,TRBJ2-5,NA,TRBV9,CASSVGLGGETQYF,TGTGCCAGCAGCGTAGGCCTAGGGGGCGAGACCCAGTACTTC
NA,TRBJ2-4,NA,TRBV19,CASSFRLTENIQYF,TGTGCCAGTAGTTTCAGACTTACCGAAAACATTCAGTACTTC
TRBD2,TRBJ2-3,few,TRBV28,CASSSPGLLTQYF,TGTGCCAGCAGTTCGCCGGGACTACTGACGCAGTATTTT
TRBD2,TRBJ2-1,NA,TRBV28,CASSLGLAGGTLYNEQFF,TGTGCCAGCAGTTTAGGACTAGCGGGAGGAACCCTCTACAATGAGCAGTTCTTC
TRBD2,TRBJ2-2,NA,TRBV5-1,CASSRGGGGTGELFF,TGCGCCAGCAGCCGGGGGGGAGGAGGCACCGGGGAGCTGTTTTTT
TRBD1,TRBJ1-2,NA,TRBV28,CASSSFDRAGYGYTF,TGTGCCAGCAGTTCTTTCGACAGGGCGGGCTATGGCTACACCTTC
NA,TRBJ2-5,once,TRBV29-1,CSVREGQETQYF,TGCAGCGTCCGAGAGGGCCAAGAGACCCAGTACTTC
TRBD2,TRBJ2-7,NA,TRBV7-2,CASSLATGTSSYEQYF,TGTGCCAGCAGCTTAGCCACCGGGACTAGCTCTTACGAGCAGTACTTC
TRBD1,TRBJ2-3,NA,TRBV27,CASSPRGRDTQYF,TGTGCCAGCAGTCCCAGGGGGCGTGATACGCAGTATTTT
TRBD1,TRBJ2-7,NA,TRBV29-1,CSVVELTGSEQYF,TGCAGCGTTGTTGAACTGACAGGGAGCGAGCAGTACTTC
NA,TRBJ1-2,NA,TRBV9,CASSVDAGGYTF,TGTGCCAGCAGCGTAGATGCGGGGGGCTACACCTTC
NA,TRBJ1-5,NA,TRBV7-9,CASSLGGGREPQHF,TGTGCCAGCAGCTTAGGGGGGGGCAGGGAGCCCCAGCATTTT
NA,TRBJ2-5,NA,TRBV7-2,CASSLNSAGTETQYF,TGTGCCAGCAGCTTAAATTCTGCGGGGACCGAGACCCAGTACTTC
TRBD1,TRBJ1-1,NA,TRBV19,CASSGPGQPNTEAFF,TGTGCCAGTAGCGGTCCGGGACAGCCGAACACTGAAGCTTTCTTT
TRBD1,TRBJ2-6,NA,TRBV5-1,CASGTGGPGANVLTF,TGCGCCAGTGGGACAGGGGGCCCTGGGGCCAACGTCCTGACTTTC
NA,TRBJ2-5,NA,TRBV9,CASSVDGGATRGAYF,TGTGCCAGCAGCGTAGATGGAGGGGCAACCCGGGGTGCGTACTTC
TRBD2,TRBJ2-7,NA,TRBV2,CASKVAGGLDEQYF,TGTGCCAGCAAGGTAGCGGGAGGGCTGGACGAGCAGTACTTC
NA,TRBJ1-5,once,TRBV7-9,CASSLVPSNQPQHF,TGTGCCAGCAGCTTAGTCCCGAGCAATCAGCCCCAGCATTTT
NA,TRBJ2-7,NA,TRBV7-3,CASPTPYEQYF,TGTGCCAGCCCTACCCCTTACGAGCAGTACTTC
NA,TRBJ2-3,few,TRBV19,CASSNPQRTDTQYF,TGTGCCAGTAGTAACCCTCAGAGGACAGATACGCAGTATTTT
TRBD1,TRBJ2-5,once,TRBV4-1,CASSQVSTGGGQETQYF,TGCGCCAGCAGCCAAGTTTCGACAGGGGGGGGACAAGAGACCCAGTACTTC
TRBD1,TRBJ1-2,NA,TRBV10-3,CAIRETGVDYGYTF,TGTGCCATCAGGGAAACAGGGGTGGACTATGGCTACACCTTC
TRBD1,TRBJ2-7,few,TRBV5-4,CASSLHRGRTYEQYF,TGTGCCAGCAGCTTACACAGGGGACGGACCTACGAGCAGTACTTC
TRBD2,TRBJ2-2,NA,TRBV28,CASRSLAGGAGELFF,TGTGCCAGCAGATCTCTAGCGGGAGGTGCCGGGGAGCTGTTTTTT
NA,TRBJ1-1,NA,TRBV10-1,CASSDASNTEAFF,TGCGCCAGCAGTGACGCGTCGAACACTGAAGCTTTCTTT
TRBD2,TRBJ2-5,few,TRBV15,CATSARQGLSSGRATETQYF,TGTGCCACCAGCGCCCGACAGGGTTTAAGTAGCGGGAGGGCTACGGAGACCCAGTACTTC
TRBD1,TRBJ1-4,NA,TRBV7-9,CASSFRTLNGTGLMIKLFF,TGTGCCAGCAGCTTCAGGACACTTAACGGGACAGGACTAATGATAAAACTGTTTTTT
TRBD2,TRBJ2-7,NA,TRBV4-3,CASSQDSLAGDEQYF,TGCGCCAGCAGCCAAGATTCCCTAGCGGGAGACGAGCAGTACTTC
TRBD1,TRBJ1-5,NA,TRBV28,CASSFVSGGNNQPQHF,TGTGCCAGCAGTTTCGTCTCAGGGGGAAACAATCAGCCCCAGCATTTT
NA,TRBJ1-1,NA,TRBV11-2,CASSLVGGTEAFF,TGTGCCAGCAGCCTTGTGGGGGGCACTGAAGCTTTCTTT
NA,TRBJ1-1,NA,TRBV19,CASTYRGTEAFF,TGTGCCAGTACATATCGGGGCACTGAAGCTTTCTTT
NA,TRBJ2-1,NA,TRBV6-5,CASGRSFYNEQFF,TGTGCCAGCGGAAGGAGTTTCTACAATGAGCAGTTCTTC
TRBD1,TRBJ2-7,NA,TRBV5-5,CASSRQTGVNEQYF,TGTGCCAGCAGCAGGCAGACAGGGGTAAACGAGCAGTACTTC
NA,TRBJ2-7,NA,TRBV10-3,CAIADGAGGTYEQYF,TGTGCCATCGCCGACGGAGCCGGAGGCACCTACGAGCAGTACTTC
NA,TRBJ1-1,NA,TRBV18,CASSPSMNTEAFF,TGTGCCAGCTCCCCCAGTATGAACACTGAAGCTTTCTTT